These 22 T cell receptor beta chains were sequenced from one sample in a study of cytomegalovirus exposure and HLA in healthy donors. Sequenced by immunoSEQ multiplex PCR; TCRdb stores in-frame clones only, minus some. The sample yields roughly 260,000 clones, 90% seen once. Sequencing was carried out using PBMCs. The origin of the receptors is a woman aged 18-30 years in good health and CMV-seronegative.

The chain employs TRBV29-1 and TRBJ2-2, with D possibly being TRBD2 (6 bases). V was pared by 4 bases and J by 3 bases, with 12 bases between. CDR3 size: 14 residues. The germline V gene encodes CDR1 SQVTM and CDR2 ANQGSEA. CDR3 protein: CSVGGVAHTGELFF. The DNA of the CDR3 is TGCAGCGTTGGGGGGGTCGCTCACACCGGGGAGCTGTTTTTT.

The chain employs TRBV7-6 and TRBJ2-1; 12 bases map to TRBD2. CDR1 SGHVS and CDR2 FNYEAQ come from the germline V gene. The CDR3 extends over 17 amino acids. Trimming at V came to 1 base and at J to 4 bases, leaving 5 bases not matched to a gene. CDR3 nucleotide sequence: TGTGCCAGCAGCTTAGGGGCTAGCGGGGGGGAATACAATGAGCAGTTCTTC. The encoded protein is CASSLGASGGEYNEQFF.

The chain couples TRBV10-2 to TRBJ2-5; maybe TRBD2 (6 bases). Germline CDR1 and CDR2: WSHSY and SAAADI. The CDR3 loop spans 14 amino acids. Trimming stripped 5 bases from V and 5 bases from J, with 15 bases between. CDR3 nucleotides: TGCGCCAGCAGTTGGGGGGTGGGAGGCGAGACCCAGTACTTC. This gives the protein CASSWGVGGETQYF.

The V and J genes are TRBV16 and TRBJ1-2; D unresolved. This CDR3 is built from 15 residues. The germline V gene encodes CDR1 KGHSY and CDR2 FQNENV. V lost 0 bases, J lost 0 bases, and 8 bases lay in between. The CDR3 region has the DNA TGTGCCAGCAGCCAATCGCAAGTAGCTAACTATGGCTACACCTTC. Protein sequence: CASSQSQVANYGYTF.

This clone was seen just once. Other nucleotide sequences in the sample specify the same CDR3. The chain is built from TRBV7-9 and TRBJ2-2; possible D gene TRBD1, 5 bases. Trimming removed 3 bases from V and 4 bases from J, with 9 bases in between. Germline V lookup: CDR1 SEHNR, CDR2 FQNEAQ (reference sequence). This CDR3 comprises 14 residues. This CDR3 reads CASSLGQGTGELFF. The CDR3 nucleotides are TGTGCCAGCAGCTTGGGCCAGGGCACCGGGGAGCTGTTTTTT.

V gene TRBV29-1 combines with J gene TRBJ2-5; tentative D call: TRBD1 (6 bases). The germline gives CDR1 SQVTM, CDR2 ANQGSEA. CDR3 length: 13 residues. Trimming stripped 0 bases from V and 3 bases from J, with 8 bases between. The DNA for the CDR3 is TGCAGCGTTGAAGATTGGACAGAAGAGACCCAGTACTTC. As protein: CSVEDWTEETQYF.

This CDR3 reads CAWEGGQDLNYGYTF. The CDR3 bases are TGTGCCTGGGAAGGTGGACAGGATCTTAACTATGGCTACACCTTC. The V call is TRBV30, the J call TRBJ1-2, with 7 bases lining up with TRBD1. Germline CDR1 GTSNPN, CDR2 SVGIG (reference sequence). V was pared by 5 bases and J by 1 base, with 10 bases of the junction left unmatched. CDR3 length equals 15 residues.

The chain recombines TRBV4-1 with TRBJ2-5; 8 bases line up with TRBD1. CDR1 and CDR2 (germline): MGHRA, YSYEKL. There are 15 residues in the CDR3. The junction had 2 bases not matched to a gene; V was cut back by 2 bases and J by 0 bases. In DNA form, the CDR3 reads TGCGCCAGCAGCCAAAGACAGGGGCACCAAGAGACCCAGTACTTC. Its translation: CASSQRQGHQETQYF.

The chain combines TRBV7-3 with TRBJ2-2, with unresolved D. Germline V gives CDR1 SGHTA, CDR2 FQGTGA. CDR3 length: 14 residues. V was clipped by 4 bases and J by 0 bases, with 6 bases between them. As DNA, the CDR3 is TGTGCCAGCAGCTCGTTCGCGAACACCGGGGAGCTGTTTTTT. Residues: CASSSFANTGELFF.

In DNA, the CDR3 is TGCGCCAGCAGCCAAGCTGGATTTTGGAGCTCTGGAAACACCATATATTTT. This encodes CASSQAGFWSSGNTIYF. The chain has TRBV4-3 and TRBJ1-3; D is unresolved. The CDR3 length is 17 residues. Germline V gene lookup returns CDR1 LGHNA and CDR2 YSLEER. V lost 1 base, J lost 0 bases, and 13 bases lay in between.

The chain has TRBV27 and TRBJ2-1; 10 nucleotides agree with TRBD2. The trim removed 5 bases at V and 0 bases at J, leaving 4 bases unmatched. CDR1 is MNHEY, CDR2 SMNVEV, per germline (reference sequence). The CDR3 has 16 residues. The CDR3 sequence: CASSPTSGPSYNEQFF. DNA of the CDR3: TGTGCCAGCAGTCCGACTAGCGGGCCCTCCTACAATGAGCAGTTCTTC.

The chain uses TRBV29-1 and TRBJ1-2; a possible D gene is TRBD1 (5 bases). Germline-derived CDR1 and CDR2 are SQVTM and ANQGSEA. With 5 bases removed from V and 7 bases from J, the gap between germline ends came to 14 bases. The CDR3 spans 12 residues. The CDR3 here is CSVLRLGGGYTF. The CDR3 region has the DNA TGCAGCGTTCTTAGGCTCGGGGGTGGCTACACCTTC.

The chain links TRBV28 to TRBJ1-3; TRBD1 agrees at 9 bases. With 4 bases clipped from V and 7 bases from J, the junction kept 8 bases outside the gene matches. Germline V CDR1 and CDR2: MDHEN, SYDVKM. This CDR3 spans 15 amino acids. The CDR3 spells CASSSYSGTGNTIYF. CDR3 bases: TGTGCCAGCAGTTCCTACTCCGGGACAGGGAACACCATATATTTT. The entire variable domain, with the rest obtained from reference TRBV28 and TRBJ1-3, is as follows: DVKVTQSSRYLVKRTGEKVFLECVQDMDHENMFWYRQDPGLGLRLIYFSYDVKMKEKGDIPEGYSVSREKKERFSLILESASTNQTSMYLCASSSYSGTGNTIYFGEGSWLTVV.

The chain employs TRBV5-1 and TRBJ1-1; TRBD1 is a possible D gene (5 bases). CDR1 is SGHRS and CDR2 is YFSETQ in the germline V gene. The CDR3 loop spans 16 amino acids. The V and J ends lost 0 bases and 1 base respectively, with 13 bases between them. CDR3 nucleotide sequence: TGCGCCAGCAGCTTGGGACAGCTGCTCGGGAACACTGAAGCTTTCTTT. It codes for CASSLGQLLGNTEAFF.

The CDR3 DNA reads as TGCGCCAGCAGCCAAGGGGTGGGTACAGGGGAAGGCAAAAACATTCAGTACTTC. It encodes CASSQGVGTGEGKNIQYF. The chain recombines TRBV4-3 with TRBJ2-4; 7 positions agree with TRBD1. The CDR3 has 18 amino acids. The J segment lost 3 bases and the V segment lost 1 base, leaving 12 bases of the junction unmatched. Germline V CDR1 and CDR2: LGHNA, YSLEER.

The chain links TRBV11-2 to TRBJ2-1, with TRBD2 matching 9 bases. Per the germline V gene, CDR1 is SGHAT and CDR2 is FQNNGV. The V segment lost 5 bases and the J segment 6 bases; nucleotides outside the gene matches: 11. The CDR3 has 16 residues. The CDR3 region is CASSRQGLATLNEQFF. The CDR3 DNA reads as TGTGCCAGCAGCCGCCAGGGACTAGCTACTCTCAATGAGCAGTTCTTC. Variable domain in full (rest from reference TRBV11-2 and TRBJ2-1): EAGVAQSPRYKIIEKRQSVAFWCNPISGHATLYWYQQILGQGPKLLIQFQNNGVVDDSQLPKDRFSAERLKGVDSTLKIQPAKLEDSAVYLCASSRQGLATLNEQFFGPGTRLTVL.

The chain recombines TRBV4-1 with TRBJ2-1; 7 nucleotides agree with TRBD1. The V gene's germline CDR1 is MGHRA and CDR2 YSYEKL. The CDR3 has 14 residues. J was trimmed by 4 bases and V by 4 bases; bases with no gene match: 4. In DNA, the CDR3 is TGCGCCAGCAGCCTCCCGGGACAGTACAATGAGCAGTTCTTC. It encodes CASSLPGQYNEQFF.

V usage is TRBV7-9 and J usage is TRBJ2-1, with D hard to call. The CDR3 contains 15 residues. V dropped 3 bases and J dropped 4 bases, with 13 bases sitting between them. CDR1 and CDR2 (germline): SEHNR, FQNEAQ (reference sequence). The CDR3, as DNA: TGTGCCAGCAGCTTCGTCTCGGGTGGGTACAATGAGCAGTTCTTC. It translates to CASSFVSGGYNEQFF.

The J gene is TRBJ2-1, the V gene TRBV6-5; 7 nucleotides align to TRBD1. The junction had 7 bases not matched to a gene; V was cut back by 6 bases and J by 2 bases. The CDR3 extends over 15 amino acids. Germline V CDR1 and CDR2: MNHEY, SVGAGI. This CDR3 reads CASRSQGVPYNEQFF. The CDR3 coding sequence is TGTGCCAGCAGGTCCCAGGGGGTCCCCTACAATGAGCAGTTCTTC.

CDR3 in DNA: TGTGCCAGCGGGGGGACAGGGTTCGGCGAGCAGTACTTC. Translated, it gives CASGGTGFGEQYF. This chain joins TRBV6-5 and TRBJ2-7; 9 nucleotides match TRBD1. V dropped 8 bases and J dropped 6; count of bases not matched to a gene: 8. There are 13 residues in the CDR3. Germline CDR1 MNHEY, CDR2 SVGAGI.

The chain employs TRBV2 and TRBJ2-7, with 8 bases matching TRBD2. V lost 4 bases, J lost 2 bases, and 7 bases stayed unmatched. The CDR3 is 15 residues long. Per germline, CDR1 SNHLY and CDR2 FYNNEI. The CDR3 here is CASSGAGAGAYEQYF. The DNA for the CDR3 is TGTGCCAGCAGTGGAGCGGGGGCTGGGGCCTACGAGCAGTACTTC.

The rearrangement joins TRBV7-8 to TRBJ1-1; 7 nucleotides match TRBD1. CDR3 length: 16 residues. The V and J ends lost 5 bases and 1 base, in that order; junction bases with no gene match: 10. Germline CDR1 reads SGHVS; CDR2 reads FQNEAQ. DNA of the CDR3: TGTGCCAGCAGCCCCGGGGCGACAGGGACGAACACTGAAGCTTTCTTT. It encodes CASSPGATGTNTEAFF.